These 5 T cell receptor beta chains originate from one sample sequenced in a study of control samples from healthy donors and cancer patients. Assay used: immunoSEQ multiplex PCR; TCRdb lists only in-frame clones, some missing. In the table there are roughly 120,000 clones, about nine tenths of which are singletons. Sample: blood. Every receptor here comes from a man aged 35 to 55 in good health.

The CDR3 DNA reads as TGCAGTGCTAGTGGGTCTAATAGGAGGGGATCTCTAGGAACCCAGTACTTC. Translated: CSASGSNRRGSLGTQYF. The rearrangement uses TRBV20-1 and TRBJ2-5; maybe TRBD2 (6 bases). V lost 3 bases, J lost 8 bases, and 28 bases lay in between. This CDR3 contains 17 residues. The germline V gene has CDR1 DFQATT and CDR2 SNEGSKA (reference sequence).

The J gene is TRBJ1-3, the V gene TRBV4-1; D not resolved. Trimming removed 1 base at V and 2 bases at J, with 9 bases between. Germline V gene sequence: CDR1 MGHRA, CDR2 YSYEKL. The CDR3 runs to 15 residues. The CDR3 is CASSQVRAAGNTIYF. The CDR3 coding sequence is TGCGCCAGCAGCCAAGTTAGGGCGGCTGGAAACACCATATATTTT.

This clone was observed once. The chain carries TRBV30 and TRBJ2-5; D possibly corresponds to TRBD2 (6 bases). This CDR3 contains 12 residues. Looked up from germline, CDR1 is GTSNPN and CDR2 is SVGIG (reference sequence). V gave up 3 bases and J gave up 14 bases, with 19 bases separating them. This chain's CDR3 is CAWSSPSGTFYF. Here the CDR3 DNA reads TGTGCCTGGAGCTCCCCTTCCGGGACTTTCTACTTC.

V and J are TRBV18 and TRBJ1-6, with 11 positions matching TRBD1. V gave up 3 bases and J gave up 8 bases; unmatched junction bases: 9. Per the germline V gene, CDR1 is KGHSH and CDR2 is LQKENI. The CDR3 spans 17 residues. In DNA form, the CDR3 reads TGTGCCAGCTCACCTTTCGGACAGGGGGCTACGTATTCACCCCTCCACTTT. Residues: CASSPFGQGATYSPLHF.

The chain couples TRBV7-9 to TRBJ2-7; possibly TRBD1 or TRBD2 for D (6 bases each). V was pared by 1 base and J by 3 bases, with 13 bases between. In germline, CDR1 is SEHNR, CDR2 FQNEAQ (reference sequence). CDR3 length: 15 amino acids. The CDR3 DNA reads as TGTGCCAGCAGCTTAGAGGGCAGGGGAGGCTACGAGCAGTACTTC. This codes for CASSLEGRGGYEQYF. The variable domain in full, with the rest retrieved from reference TRBV7-9 and TRBJ2-7, is DTGVSQNPRHKITKRGQNVTFRCDPISEHNRLYWYRQTLGQGPEFLTYFQNEAQLEKSRLLSDRFSAERPKGSFSTLEIQRTEQGDSAMYLCASSLEGRGGYEQYFGPGTRLTVT.